The 2 T cell receptor beta chains below come from one sample, sequenced in a study of CD8 T cells in ankylosing spondylitis. TCRdb re-derived calls from the 5' RACE reads in MiXCR, one entry per CDR3 protein. Altogether 300,000 to 350,000 distinct CDR3 sequences are present, roughly 12% being singletons, with the ten largest covering roughly 9.5%. The sequencing input was blood, either unsorted or a sorted T cell fraction (not recorded which). These receptors were taken from a female donor with ankylosing spondylitis or in good health (not recorded which).

J is TRBJ1-3 and V is TRBV29-1; TRBD1 matches at 8 bases. This CDR3 contains 12 residues. The V gene end was trimmed by 7 bases and the J gene end by 5 bases; junction bases not matched to a gene: 4. Germline CDR1 SQVTM, CDR2 ANQGSEA. The CDR3: CSAWTGRNTIYF. DNA for the CDR3: TGCAGCGCATGGACAGGGCGAAACACCATATATTTT.

This clonotype was recorded a few times. This chain links TRBV27 with TRBJ2-7, with TRBD2 identical over 10 bases. The V and J ends lost 0 bases and 2 bases, in that order; junction bases with no gene match: 10. The CDR3 runs 18 residues. CDR1 and CDR2 (germline): MNHEY, SMNVEV (reference sequence). The chain's CDR3 is CASSLSGLAARGTYEQYF. CDR3 DNA sequence: TGTGCCAGCAGTTTATCCGGACTAGCGGCAAGGGGCACCTACGAGCAGTACTTC.